This is a list of T cell receptor beta chains from one sample in a study of graft-versus-host responses after intestinal transplantation. Data came from immunoSEQ multiplex PCR; TCRdb stores just in-frame clones and leaves some out. The sample holds approximately 58,000 clones, around nine tenths seen once. Specimen: PBMCs, collected roughly 120 days after intestinal transplantation. These TCRs come from a human patient who received an intestinal transplant, so some T cells may come from the graft donor. Each CDR3 is given with its conserved first and last residue.

v_gene,j_gene,len,CDR3aa
TRBV7-9,TRBJ2-7,13,CASSPDPFYEQYF
TRBV11-2,TRBJ1-1,15,CASSLLGLGNTEAFF
TRBV6-1,TRBJ1-5,14,CASIPGEWNQPQHF
TRBV28,TRBJ2-7,17,CASSPQTFRDSTYEQYF
TRBV12-2,TRBJ2-3,16,CASRSQDLASTDTQYF
TRBV28,TRBJ2-5,13,CASKRGLRETQYF
TRBV6-1,TRBJ2-6,13,CASTDSGANVLTF
TRBV7-7,TRBJ2-7,20,CASSLLRGSPPGTGFCEQYF
TRBV28,TRBJ1-2,14,CASSMDRGGSGYTF
TRBV11-2,TRBJ2-3,15,CASSGTVRFTDTQYF
TRBV9,TRBJ1-5,16,CASSPGTADGHQPQHF
TRBV6-5,TRBJ2-1,15,CASSSGTSGDNEQFF
TRBV10-3,TRBJ2-1,13,CAIRGGGAEGQFF
TRBV6-1,TRBJ2-1,15,CASRTGLAGYNEQFF
TRBV18,TRBJ2-7,14,CASSPDRTNYEQYF
TRBV28,TRBJ1-5,14,CASSFGRHNQPQHF
TRBV7-2,TRBJ1-5,13,CATSEGGNQPQHF
TRBV5-4,TRBJ2-5,13,CASSLTGEETQYF
TRBV11-2,TRBJ2-7,13,CASSLGASYEQYF
TRBV19,TRBJ2-7,13,CASSKSNSYEQYF
TRBV19,TRBJ2-1,14,CASSAGGPANEQFF
TRBV7-3,TRBJ2-5,14,CASSSTGGKETQYF
TRBV2,TRBJ2-1,14,CASVRASSYNEQFF
TRBV19,TRBJ2-1,16,CASSIDRAPSYNEQFF
TRBV6-1,TRBJ2-5,15,CASSSDTLGQETQYF
TRBV30,TRBJ1-2,13,CAWRIQGGYGYTF
TRBV2,TRBJ2-1,15,CASGPGTSGYNEQFF
TRBV29-1,TRBJ1-1,13,CSVDRGRGTEAFF